The T cell receptor (beta chain) under discussion was sequenced for a study of human thymus T cells. Study-wide results and caveats: Thymic and blood repertoires seemed to show skewed V and J gene use.

There are 15 residues in the CDR3. V shed 0 bases and J 2 bases; nucleotides not matched to a gene: 2. Germline assignment: CDR1 ENHRY and CDR2 SYGVKD. TCRdb's table, derived via immunoSEQ multiplex PCR, lists solely in-frame clones and lacks some. The sample lists tens of thousands of clones, about 93% occurring once. Note on this clone: No antigen is known for it.

The clonotype comes from a boy less than two years old with a congenital heart defect but otherwise immunologically healthy. Sequencing was done on a sample of blood. The chain links TRBV10-3 to TRBJ1-2; 8 nucleotides agree with TRBD1. Written as DNA, the CDR3 is TGTGCCATCAGTGAGTCGCAGGGGGCAAACTATGGCTACACCTTC. The encoded protein is CAISESQGANYGYTF.